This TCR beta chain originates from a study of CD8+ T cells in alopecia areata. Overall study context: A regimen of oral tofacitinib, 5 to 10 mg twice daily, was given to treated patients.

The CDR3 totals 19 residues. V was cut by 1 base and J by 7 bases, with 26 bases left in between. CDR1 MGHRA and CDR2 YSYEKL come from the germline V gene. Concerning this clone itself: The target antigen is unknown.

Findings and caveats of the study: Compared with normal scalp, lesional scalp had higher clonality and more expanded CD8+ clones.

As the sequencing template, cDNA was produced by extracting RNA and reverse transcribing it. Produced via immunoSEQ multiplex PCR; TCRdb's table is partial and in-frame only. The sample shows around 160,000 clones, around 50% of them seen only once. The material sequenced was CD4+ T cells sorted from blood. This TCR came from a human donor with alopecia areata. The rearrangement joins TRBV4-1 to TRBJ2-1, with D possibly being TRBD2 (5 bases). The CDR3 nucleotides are TGCGCCAGCAGCCAAGCCCGACCCTCCCTTGAGGGCCGGCGGAATGAGCAGTTCTTC. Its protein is CASSQARPSLEGRRNEQFF.